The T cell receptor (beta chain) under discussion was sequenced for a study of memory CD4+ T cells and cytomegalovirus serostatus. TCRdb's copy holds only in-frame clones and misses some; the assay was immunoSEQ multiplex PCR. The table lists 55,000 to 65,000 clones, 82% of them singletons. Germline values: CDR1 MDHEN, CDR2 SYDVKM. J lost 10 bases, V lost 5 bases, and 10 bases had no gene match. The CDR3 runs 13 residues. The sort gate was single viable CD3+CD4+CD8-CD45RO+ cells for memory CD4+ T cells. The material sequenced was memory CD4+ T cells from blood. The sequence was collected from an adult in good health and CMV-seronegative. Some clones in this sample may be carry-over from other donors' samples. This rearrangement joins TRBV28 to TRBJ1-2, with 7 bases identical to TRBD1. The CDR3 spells CASSDRVPFVYTF. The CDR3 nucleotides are TGTGCCAGCAGTGACAGGGTGCCATTTGTCTACACCTTC.